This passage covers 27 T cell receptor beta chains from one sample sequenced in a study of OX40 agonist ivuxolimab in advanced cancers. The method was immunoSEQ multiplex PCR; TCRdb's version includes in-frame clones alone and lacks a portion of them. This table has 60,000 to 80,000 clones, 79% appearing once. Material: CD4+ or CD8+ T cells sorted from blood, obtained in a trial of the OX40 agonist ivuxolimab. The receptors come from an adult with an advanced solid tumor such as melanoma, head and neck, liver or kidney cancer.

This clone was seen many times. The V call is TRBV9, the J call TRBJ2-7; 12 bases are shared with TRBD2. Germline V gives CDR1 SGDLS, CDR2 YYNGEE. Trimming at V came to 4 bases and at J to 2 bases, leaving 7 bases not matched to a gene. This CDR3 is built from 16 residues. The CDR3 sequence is CASSPLAGGPTYEQYF. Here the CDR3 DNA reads TGTGCCAGCAGCCCTCTAGCGGGGGGGCCGACCTACGAGCAGTACTTC.

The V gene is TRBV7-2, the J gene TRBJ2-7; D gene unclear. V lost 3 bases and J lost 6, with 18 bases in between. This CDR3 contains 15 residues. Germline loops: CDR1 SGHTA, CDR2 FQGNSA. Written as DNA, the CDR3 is TGTGCCAGCAGCTTTGGTCTGGGATCGTCGGGCGAGCAGTACTTC. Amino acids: CASSFGLGSSGEQYF. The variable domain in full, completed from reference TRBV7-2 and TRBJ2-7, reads GAGVSQSPSNKVTEKGKDVELRCDPISGHTALYWYRQSLGQGLEFLIYFQGNSAPDKSGLPSDRFSAERTGGSVSTLTIQRTQQEDSAVYLCASSFGLGSSGEQYFGPGTRLTVT.

CDR3 in amino acids: CASSLGGLAGAGDEQFF. The CDR3, as DNA: TGTGCCAGCAGCTTAGGTGGGCTAGCGGGGGCCGGGGATGAGCAGTTCTTC. The chain couples TRBV7-2 to TRBJ2-1; 10 bases fit TRBD2. The J segment lost 8 bases and the V segment lost 1 base, leaving 11 bases of the junction unmatched. The CDR3 sequence is 17 residues long. Germline values: CDR1 SGHTA, CDR2 FQGNSA. The entire variable domain, with the rest obtained from reference TRBV7-2 and TRBJ2-1, is as follows: GAGVSQSPSNKVTEKGKDVELRCDPISGHTALYWYRQSLGQGLEFLIYFQGNSAPDKSGLPSDRFSAERTGGSVSTLTIQRTQQEDSAVYLCASSLGGLAGAGDEQFFGPGTRLTVL.

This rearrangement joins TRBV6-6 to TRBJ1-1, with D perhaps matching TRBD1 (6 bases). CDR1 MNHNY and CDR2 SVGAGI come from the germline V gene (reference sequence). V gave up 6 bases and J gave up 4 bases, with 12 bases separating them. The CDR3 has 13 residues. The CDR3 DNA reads TGTGCCAGCAGCCACGGGGGCAGCACTGAAGCTTTCTTT. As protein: CASSHGGSTEAFF.

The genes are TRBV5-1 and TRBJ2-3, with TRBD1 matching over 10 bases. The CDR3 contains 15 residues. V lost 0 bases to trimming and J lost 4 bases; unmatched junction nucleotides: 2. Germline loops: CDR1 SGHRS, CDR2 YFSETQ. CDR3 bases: TGCGCCAGCAGCTTGGGACAGGGGGCGGCAGATACGCAGTATTTT. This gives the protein CASSLGQGAADTQYF. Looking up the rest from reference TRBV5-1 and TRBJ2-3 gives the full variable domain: KAGVTQTPRYLIKTRGQQVTLSCSPISGHRSVSWYQQTPGQGLQFLFEYFSETQRNKGNFPGRFSGRQFSNSRSEMNVSTLELGDSALYLCASSLGQGAADTQYFGPGTRLTVL.

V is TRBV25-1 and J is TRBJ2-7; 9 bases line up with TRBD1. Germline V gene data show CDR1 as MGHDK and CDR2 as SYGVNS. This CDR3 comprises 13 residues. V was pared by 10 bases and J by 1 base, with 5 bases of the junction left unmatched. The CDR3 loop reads CATTGQGSYEQYF. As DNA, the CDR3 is TGTGCCACGACGGGACAGGGATCCTACGAGCAGTACTTC.

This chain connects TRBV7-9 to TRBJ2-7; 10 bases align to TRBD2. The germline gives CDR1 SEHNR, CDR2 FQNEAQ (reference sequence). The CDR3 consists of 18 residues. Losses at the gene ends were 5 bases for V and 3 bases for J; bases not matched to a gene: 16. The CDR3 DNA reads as TGTGCCAGCAGCCCGGGTGATGGTACTAGCGGGGTCGGCTACGAGCAGTACTTC. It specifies CASSPGDGTSGVGYEQYF.

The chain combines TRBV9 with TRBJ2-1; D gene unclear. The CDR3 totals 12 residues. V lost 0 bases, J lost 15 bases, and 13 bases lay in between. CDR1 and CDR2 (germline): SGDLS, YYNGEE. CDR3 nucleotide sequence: TGTGCCAGCAGCGTAGAAGCCACCCCGCTGTTCTTC. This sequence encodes CASSVEATPLFF. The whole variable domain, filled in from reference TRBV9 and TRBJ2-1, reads DSGVTQTPKHLITATGQRVTLRCSPRSGDLSVYWYQQSLDQGLQFLIQYYNGEERAKGNILERFSAQQFPDLHSELNLSSLELGDSALYFCASSVEATPLFFGPGTRLTVL.

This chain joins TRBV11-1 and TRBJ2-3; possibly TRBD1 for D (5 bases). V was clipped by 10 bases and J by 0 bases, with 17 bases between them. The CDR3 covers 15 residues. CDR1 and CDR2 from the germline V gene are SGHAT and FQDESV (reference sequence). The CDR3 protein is CATTAETASTDTQYF. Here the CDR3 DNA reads TGTGCCACCACGGCCGAGACAGCTAGCACAGATACGCAGTATTTT.

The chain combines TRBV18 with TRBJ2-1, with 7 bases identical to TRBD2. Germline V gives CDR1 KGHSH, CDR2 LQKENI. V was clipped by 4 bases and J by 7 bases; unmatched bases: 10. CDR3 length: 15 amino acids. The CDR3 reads CASSLGGEDLNEQFF. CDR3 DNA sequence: TGTGCCAGCTCACTTGGGGGGGAAGACCTAAATGAGCAGTTCTTC.

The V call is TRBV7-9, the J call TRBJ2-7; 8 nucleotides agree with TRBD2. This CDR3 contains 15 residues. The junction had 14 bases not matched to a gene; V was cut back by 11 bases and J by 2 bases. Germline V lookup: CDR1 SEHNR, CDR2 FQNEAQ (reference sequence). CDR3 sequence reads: CAASSGDPKAYEQYF. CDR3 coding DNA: TGTGCCGCCAGTAGCGGGGACCCCAAGGCCTACGAGCAGTACTTC.

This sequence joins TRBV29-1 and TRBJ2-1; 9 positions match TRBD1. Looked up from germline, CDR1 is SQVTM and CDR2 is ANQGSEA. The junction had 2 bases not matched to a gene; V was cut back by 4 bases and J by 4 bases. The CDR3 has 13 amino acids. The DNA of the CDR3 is TGCAGCGTTGCCGGGACAGGGTACAATGAGCAGTTCTTC. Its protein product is CSVAGTGYNEQFF.

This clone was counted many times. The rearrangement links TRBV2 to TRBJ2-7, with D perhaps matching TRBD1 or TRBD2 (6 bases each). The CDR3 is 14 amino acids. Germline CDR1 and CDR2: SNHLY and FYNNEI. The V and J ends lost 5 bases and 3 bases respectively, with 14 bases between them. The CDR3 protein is CASSRRDNYYEQYF. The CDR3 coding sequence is TGTGCCAGCAGTCGGCGGGACAATTACTACGAGCAGTACTTC.

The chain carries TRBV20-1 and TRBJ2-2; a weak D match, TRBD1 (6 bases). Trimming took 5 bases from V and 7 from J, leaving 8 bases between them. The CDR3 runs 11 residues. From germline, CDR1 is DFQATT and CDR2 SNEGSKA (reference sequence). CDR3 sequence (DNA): TGCAGTGCTCGGGACATCGGGGAGCTGTTTTTT. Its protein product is CSARDIGELFF.

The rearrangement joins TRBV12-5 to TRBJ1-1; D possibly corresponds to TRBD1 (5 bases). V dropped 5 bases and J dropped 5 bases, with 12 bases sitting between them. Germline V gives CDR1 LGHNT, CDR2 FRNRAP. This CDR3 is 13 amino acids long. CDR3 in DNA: TGTGCTAGTGGTCACGGGGGATGGACTGAAGCTTTCTTT. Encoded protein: CASGHGGWTEAFF.

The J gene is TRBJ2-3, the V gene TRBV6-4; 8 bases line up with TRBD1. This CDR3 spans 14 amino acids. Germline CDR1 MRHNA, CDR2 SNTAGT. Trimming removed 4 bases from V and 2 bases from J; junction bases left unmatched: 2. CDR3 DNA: TGTGCCAGCAGTGGGGACAGGCCCACAGATACGCAGTATTTT. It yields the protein CASSGDRPTDTQYF.

In DNA, the CDR3 is TGTGCCAGCTGCCTGGGACCTCCCGTTCAATTTGAGCAGTTCTTC. Amino acid sequence: CASCLGPPVQFEQFF. The V gene is TRBV7-2, the J gene TRBJ2-1; D may be TRBD1 or TRBD2 (5 bases each). The CDR3 is made up of 15 amino acids. V was trimmed by 8 bases and J by 9 bases, leaving 23 bases between them. Germline V CDR1 and CDR2: SGHTA, FQGNSA.

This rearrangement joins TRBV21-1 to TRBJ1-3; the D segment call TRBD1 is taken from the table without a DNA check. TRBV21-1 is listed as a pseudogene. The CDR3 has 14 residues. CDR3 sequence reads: CASTTGISGNTIYF. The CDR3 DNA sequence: TGTGCCAGCACCACAGGGATCTCTGGAAACACCATATATTTT.

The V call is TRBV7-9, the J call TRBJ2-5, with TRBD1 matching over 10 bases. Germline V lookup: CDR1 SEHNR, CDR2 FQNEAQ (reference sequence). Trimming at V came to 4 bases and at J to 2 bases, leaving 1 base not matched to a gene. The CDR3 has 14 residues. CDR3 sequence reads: CASSWDRGQETQYF. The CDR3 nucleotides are TGTGCCAGCAGCTGGGACAGGGGACAAGAGACCCAGTACTTC. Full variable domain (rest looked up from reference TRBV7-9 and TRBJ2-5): DTGVSQNPRHKITKRGQNVTFRCDPISEHNRLYWYRQTLGQGPEFLTYFQNEAQLEKSRLLSDRFSAERPKGSFSTLEIQRTEQGDSAMYLCASSWDRGQETQYFGPGTRLLVL.

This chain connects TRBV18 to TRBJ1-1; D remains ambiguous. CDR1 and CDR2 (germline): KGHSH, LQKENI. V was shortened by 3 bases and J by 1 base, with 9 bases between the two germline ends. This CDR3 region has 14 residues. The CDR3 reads CASSPSAENTEAFF. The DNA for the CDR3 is TGTGCCAGCTCACCGTCCGCTGAGAACACTGAAGCTTTCTTT.

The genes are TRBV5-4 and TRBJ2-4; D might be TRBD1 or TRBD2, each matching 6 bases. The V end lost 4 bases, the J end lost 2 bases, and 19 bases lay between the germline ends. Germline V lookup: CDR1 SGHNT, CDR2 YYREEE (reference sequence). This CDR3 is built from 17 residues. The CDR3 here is CASSQTGLGDSKNIQYF. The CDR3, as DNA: TGTGCCAGCAGCCAAACAGGGCTGGGGGACTCCAAAAACATTCAGTACTTC.

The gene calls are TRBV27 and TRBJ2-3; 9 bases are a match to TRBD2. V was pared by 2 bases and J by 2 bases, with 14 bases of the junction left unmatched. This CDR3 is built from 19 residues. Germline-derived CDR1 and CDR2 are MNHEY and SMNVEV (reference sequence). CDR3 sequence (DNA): TGTGCCAGCAGTTTAACCAGAGTTAGCGGGAGTATTTTCACAGATACGCAGTATTTT. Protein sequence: CASSLTRVSGSIFTDTQYF.

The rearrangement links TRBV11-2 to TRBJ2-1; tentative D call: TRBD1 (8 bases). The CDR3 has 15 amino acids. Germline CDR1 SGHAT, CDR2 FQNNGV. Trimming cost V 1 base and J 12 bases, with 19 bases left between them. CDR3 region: CASSLGDRGREGQFF. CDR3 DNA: TGTGCCAGCAGCTTAGGCGACAGGGGCAGGGAGGGGCAGTTCTTC.

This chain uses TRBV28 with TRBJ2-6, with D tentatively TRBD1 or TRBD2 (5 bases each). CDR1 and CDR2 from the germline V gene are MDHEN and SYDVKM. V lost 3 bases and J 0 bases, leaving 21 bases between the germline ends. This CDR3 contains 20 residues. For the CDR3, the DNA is TGTGCCAGCAGTTTTGTAGGGACCGGGCTCTTAATCTCTGGGGCCAACGTCCTGACTTTC. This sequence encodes CASSFVGTGLLISGANVLTF. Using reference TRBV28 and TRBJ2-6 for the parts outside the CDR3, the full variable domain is DVKVTQSSRYLVKRTGEKVFLECVQDMDHENMFWYRQDPGLGLRLIYFSYDVKMKEKGDIPEGYSVSREKKERFSLILESASTNQTSMYLCASSFVGTGLLISGANVLTFGAGSRLTVL.

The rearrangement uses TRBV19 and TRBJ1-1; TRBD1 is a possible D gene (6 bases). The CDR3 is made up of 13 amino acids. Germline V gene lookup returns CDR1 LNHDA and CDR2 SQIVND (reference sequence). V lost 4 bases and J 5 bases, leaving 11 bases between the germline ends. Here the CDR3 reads CASSTQGRTEAFF. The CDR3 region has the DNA TGTGCCAGTAGTACGCAGGGGCGGACTGAAGCTTTCTTT.

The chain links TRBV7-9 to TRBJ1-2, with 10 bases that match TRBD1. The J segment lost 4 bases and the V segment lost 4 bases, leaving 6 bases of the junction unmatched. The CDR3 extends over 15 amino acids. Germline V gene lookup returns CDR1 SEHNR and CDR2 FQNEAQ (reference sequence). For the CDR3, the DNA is TGTGCCAGCAGCTCCTCGACAGGGGGCTTCTATGGCTACACCTTC. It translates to CASSSSTGGFYGYTF.

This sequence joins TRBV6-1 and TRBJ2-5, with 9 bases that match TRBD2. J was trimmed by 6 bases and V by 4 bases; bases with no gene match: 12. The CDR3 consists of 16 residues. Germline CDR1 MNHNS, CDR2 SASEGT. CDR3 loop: CASSGGLSGSWKTQYF. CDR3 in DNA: TGTGCCAGCAGTGGGGGTCTTAGCGGGAGCTGGAAGACCCAGTACTTC.